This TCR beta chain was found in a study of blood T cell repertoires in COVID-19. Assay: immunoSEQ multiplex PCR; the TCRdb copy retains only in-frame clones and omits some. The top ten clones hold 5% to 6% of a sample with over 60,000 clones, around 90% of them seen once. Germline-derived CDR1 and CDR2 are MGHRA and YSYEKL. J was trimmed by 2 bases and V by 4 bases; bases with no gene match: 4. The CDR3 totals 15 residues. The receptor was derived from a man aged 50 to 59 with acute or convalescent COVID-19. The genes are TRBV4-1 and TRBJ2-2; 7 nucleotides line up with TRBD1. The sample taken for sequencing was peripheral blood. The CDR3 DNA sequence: TGCGCCAGCAGCCTCGGACAGGCAAACACCGGGGAGCTGTTTTTT. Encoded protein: CASSLGQANTGELFF.